The clone carrying this T cell receptor beta chain has ten or more counts. Its cognate antigen is unknown. The source of the sample is a study of T cells after posttransplantation cyclophosphamide. Study-level points and caveats: Blood and skin or GI T cell repertoires showed limited TRB overlap. TRB clonality was highly associated with recipient CMV seropositivity and reactivation. Donor-recipient repertoire similarity was low at 1-2 months, rising over year one.

Using immunoSEQ multiplex PCR, the repertoire was profiled, and TCRdb retains in-frame clones only, with some absent. This repertoire holds 25,000 to 35,000 clones, and none appear only once. The CDR3 runs 13 residues. Germline V CDR1 and CDR2: ENHRY, SYGVKD. Deletions cut 8 bases from V and 5 bases from J, with 15 bases between. Peripheral blood was collected from the related graft donor on the marrow donation day. Material for sequencing was PBMCs. V and J are TRBV10-3 and TRBJ2-5, with D perhaps TRBD2 (7 bases). The source of this sequence is a woman aged 25 to 39 in good health and a related stem cell transplant donor. CDR3 protein: CAIGWGGGETQYF. The CDR3 coding sequence is TGTGCCATCGGGTGGGGGGGCGGCGAGACCCAGTACTTC.